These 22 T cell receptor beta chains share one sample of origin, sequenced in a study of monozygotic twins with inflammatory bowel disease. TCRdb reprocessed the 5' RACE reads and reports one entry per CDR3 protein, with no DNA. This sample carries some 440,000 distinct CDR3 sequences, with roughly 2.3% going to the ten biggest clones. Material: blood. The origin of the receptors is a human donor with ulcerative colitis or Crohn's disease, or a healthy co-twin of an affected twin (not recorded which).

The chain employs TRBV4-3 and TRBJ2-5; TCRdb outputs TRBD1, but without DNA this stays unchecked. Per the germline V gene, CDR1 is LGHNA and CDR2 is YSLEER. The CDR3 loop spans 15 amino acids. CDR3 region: CASSQRKGVGETQYF.

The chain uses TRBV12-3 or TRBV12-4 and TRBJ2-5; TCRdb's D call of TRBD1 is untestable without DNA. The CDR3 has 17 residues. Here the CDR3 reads CASSSGQGLPYQETQYF.

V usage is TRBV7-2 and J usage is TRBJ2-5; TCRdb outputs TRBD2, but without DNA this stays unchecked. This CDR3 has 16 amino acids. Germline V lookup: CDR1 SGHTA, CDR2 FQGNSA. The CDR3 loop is CASSLATTSGAETQYF.

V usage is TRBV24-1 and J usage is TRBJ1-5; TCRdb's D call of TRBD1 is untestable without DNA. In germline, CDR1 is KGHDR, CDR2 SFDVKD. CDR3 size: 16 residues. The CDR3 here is CATSDQQQGSGQPQHF.

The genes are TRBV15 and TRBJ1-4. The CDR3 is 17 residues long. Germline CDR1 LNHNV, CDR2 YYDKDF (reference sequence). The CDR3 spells CATSRRSIGGTNEKLFF.

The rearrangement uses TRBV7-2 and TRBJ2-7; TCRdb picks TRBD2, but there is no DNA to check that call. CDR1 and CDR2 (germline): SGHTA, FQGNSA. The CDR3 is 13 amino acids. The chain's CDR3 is CASSASRERGQYF.

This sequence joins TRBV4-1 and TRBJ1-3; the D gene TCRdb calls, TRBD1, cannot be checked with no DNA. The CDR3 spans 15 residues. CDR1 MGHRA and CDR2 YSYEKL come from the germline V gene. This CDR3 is CASSQTGTNGNTIYF.

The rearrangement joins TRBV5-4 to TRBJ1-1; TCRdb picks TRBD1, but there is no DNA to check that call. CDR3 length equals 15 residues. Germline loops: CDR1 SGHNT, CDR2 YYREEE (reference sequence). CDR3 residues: CASRRRGESSTEAFF.

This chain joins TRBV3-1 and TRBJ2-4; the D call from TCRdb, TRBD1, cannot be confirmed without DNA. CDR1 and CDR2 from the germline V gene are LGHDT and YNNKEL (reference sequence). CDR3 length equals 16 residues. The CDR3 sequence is CASSRQGSVGKNIQYF. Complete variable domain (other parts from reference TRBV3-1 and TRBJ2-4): DTAVSQTPKYLVTQMGNDKSIKCEQNLGHDTMYWYKQDSKKFLKIMFSYNNKELIINETVPNRFSPKSPDKAHLNLHINSLELGDSAVYFCASSRQGSVGKNIQYFGAGTRLSVL.

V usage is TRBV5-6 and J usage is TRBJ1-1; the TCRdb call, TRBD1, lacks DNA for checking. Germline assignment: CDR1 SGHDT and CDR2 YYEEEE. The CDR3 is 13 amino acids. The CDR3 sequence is CASSYQGRTEAFF. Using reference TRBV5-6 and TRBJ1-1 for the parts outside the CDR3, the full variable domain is DAGVTQSPTHLIKTRGQQVTLRCSPKSGHDTVSWYQQALGQGPQFIFQYYEEEERQRGNFPDRFSGHQFPNYSSELNVNALLLGDSALYLCASSYQGRTEAFFGQGTRLTVV.

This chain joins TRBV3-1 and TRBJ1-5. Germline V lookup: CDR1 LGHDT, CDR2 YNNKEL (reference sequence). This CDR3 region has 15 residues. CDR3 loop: CASSQGRDRNQPQHF.

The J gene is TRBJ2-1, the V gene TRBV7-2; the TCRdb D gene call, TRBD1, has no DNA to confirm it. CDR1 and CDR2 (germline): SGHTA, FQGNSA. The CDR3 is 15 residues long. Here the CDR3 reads CASSGGAGALNEQFF.

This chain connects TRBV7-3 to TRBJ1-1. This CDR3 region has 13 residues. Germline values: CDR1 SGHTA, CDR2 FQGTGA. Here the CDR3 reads CASSPVISTEAFF.

The CDR3 here is CASRSTEGGYNEQFF. This chain links TRBV12-3 or TRBV12-4 with TRBJ2-1; no DNA is available, so the TRBD2 call from TCRdb remains unchecked. The CDR3 consists of 15 residues.

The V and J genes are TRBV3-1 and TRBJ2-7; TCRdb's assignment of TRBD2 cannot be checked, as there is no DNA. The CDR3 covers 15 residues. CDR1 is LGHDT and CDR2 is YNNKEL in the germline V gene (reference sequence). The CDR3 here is CASSQVAAGWNEQYF.

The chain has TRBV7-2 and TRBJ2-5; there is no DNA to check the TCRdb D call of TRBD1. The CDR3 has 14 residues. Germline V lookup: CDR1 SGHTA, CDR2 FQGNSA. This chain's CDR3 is CASSLRQGAETQYF.

The CDR3 is CASSDSFSYNEQFF. This chain connects TRBV25-1 to TRBJ2-1. The CDR3 consists of 14 residues. Germline-derived CDR1 and CDR2 are MGHDK and SYGVNS.

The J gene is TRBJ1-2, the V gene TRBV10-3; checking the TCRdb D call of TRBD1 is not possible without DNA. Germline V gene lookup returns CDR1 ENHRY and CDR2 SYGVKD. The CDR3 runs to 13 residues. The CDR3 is CAISEGDSYGYTF.

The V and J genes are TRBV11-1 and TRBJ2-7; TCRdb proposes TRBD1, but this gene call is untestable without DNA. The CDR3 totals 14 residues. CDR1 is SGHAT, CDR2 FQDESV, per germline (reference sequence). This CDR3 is CASSLEAGDYEQYF.

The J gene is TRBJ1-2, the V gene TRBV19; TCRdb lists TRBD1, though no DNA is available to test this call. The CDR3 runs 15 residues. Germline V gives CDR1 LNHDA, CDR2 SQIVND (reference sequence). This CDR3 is CASSILGTGNYGYTF.

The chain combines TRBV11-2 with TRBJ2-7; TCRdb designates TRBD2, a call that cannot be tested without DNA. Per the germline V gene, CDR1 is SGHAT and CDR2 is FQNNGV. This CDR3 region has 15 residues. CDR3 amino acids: CASSPTSGITYEQYF.

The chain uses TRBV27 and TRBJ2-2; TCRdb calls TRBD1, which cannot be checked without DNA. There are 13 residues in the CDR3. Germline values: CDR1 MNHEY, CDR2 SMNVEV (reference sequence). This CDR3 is CASTGVYTGELFF.